This T cell receptor beta chain was sequenced in a study of response to subunit inactivated influenza vaccine. Trimming took off 8 bases at V and 4 bases at J, with 8 bases between the two ends. The germline gives CDR1 LNHDA, CDR2 SQIVND (reference sequence). The CDR3 totals 11 residues. Each CDR3 protein gets one entry after TCRdb re-called the RT-PCR reads with MiXCR. The sample includes about 500,000 distinct CDR3 sequences, 16% of them seen just once. This clonotype was observed a handful of times. The target antigen is unknown. Study-wide findings and caveats: Only a handful of new T cells, the authors suggested, are recruited with each seasonal influenza vaccination.

The sample was CD4+ T cells sorted from PBMCs, taken around 25 months after vaccination. V is TRBV19 and J is TRBJ1-1; no clear D gene. This sequence originates from a man aged 50 to 69 who received an inactivated influenza vaccine. The CDR3 sequence: CASLYGTEAFF. The CDR3 coding sequence is TGTGCCAGTCTTTACGGCACTGAAGCTTTCTTT.